The 3 T cell receptor beta chains in this list originate from one sample, sequenced in a study of cytomegalovirus exposure and HLA in healthy donors. Primers included in the PCR were 60 Vbeta and 13 Jbeta primers. Assay: immunoSEQ multiplex PCR; the TCRdb copy retains only in-frame clones and omits some. The data contain 170,000 or so clones, around 82% of them singletons. Sample: PBMCs. These TCRs come from a boy aged 2 to 10 in good health and CMV-seronegative.

The gene calls are TRBV11-2 and TRBJ2-4; 8 bases map to TRBD2. Germline V gene sequence: CDR1 SGHAT, CDR2 FQNNGV. V dropped 5 bases and J dropped 9; count of bases not matched to a gene: 6. The CDR3 has 13 residues. CDR3 amino acids: CASSLPGGSIQYF. The DNA of the CDR3 is TGTGCCAGCAGCCTCCCGGGAGGGAGCATTCAGTACTTC.

J is TRBJ1-2 and V is TRBV5-4; 10 bases map to TRBD1. Germline-derived CDR1 and CDR2 are SGHNT and YYREEE (reference sequence). Trimming at V came to 3 bases and at J to 4 bases, leaving 9 bases not matched to a gene. This CDR3 has 16 amino acids. DNA of the CDR3: TGTGCCAGCAGCTCTCGGACAGGGGGTCTTGGCTATGGCTACACCTTC. Its translation: CASSSRTGGLGYGYTF.

The gene calls are TRBV7-3 and TRBJ2-5; 14 bases line up with TRBD2. Germline V CDR1 and CDR2: SGHTA, FQGTGA. This CDR3 is 17 amino acids long. The ends lost 3 bases at V and 5 bases at J; junction bases unmatched: 8. CDR3 loop: CASSLYPGLAGVETQYF. For the CDR3, the DNA is TGTGCCAGCAGCTTGTACCCGGGACTAGCGGGAGTGGAGACCCAGTACTTC. The variable domain in full, with the rest retrieved from reference TRBV7-3 and TRBJ2-5, is GAGVSQTPSNKVTEKGKYVELRCDPISGHTALYWYRQSLGQGPEFLIYFQGTGAADDSGLPNDRFFAVRPEGSVSTLKIQRTERGDSAVYLCASSLYPGLAGVETQYFGPGTRLLVL.